The present TCR beta chain was sequenced within a study of Ad26.COV2.S vaccination and SARS-CoV-2 variants. In the study overall: Into the muscle, Ad26.COV2.S was dosed once or twice, 56 days apart.

V lost 5 bases and J lost 2; bases outside the gene matches: 3. The CDR3 has 12 residues. CDR1 is SQVTM, CDR2 ANQGSEA, per germline. Method: immunoSEQ multiplex PCR; TCRdb's copy keeps in-frame clones and lacks some. The sample has 350,000 to 600,000 clones; 80% to 90% are singletons. With regard to this clone: The antigen remains unidentified.

The study's findings and limits: Placebo recipients and vaccine recipients were similar in non-spike TCR breadth. Placebo recipients trailed vaccine recipients in spike-specific TCR breadth.

Treatment defined: some 19 received Ad26.COV2.S at low or high dose, single or two shots; about 5 received placebo; per-sample allocation not given. Specimens were obtained on day 63 following the first vaccine or placebo injection. This vaccine is an Ad26 vector that expresses the Wuhan-strain SARS-CoV-2 spike. This sequence was found in a person aged 18-65 years who received the Ad26.COV2.S COVID-19 vaccine or a placebo. The rearrangement uses TRBV29-1 and TRBJ2-7; 7 nucleotides match TRBD1. Sequenced material: peripheral blood, taken in a trial of Ad26.COV2.S vaccine versus placebo. CDR3 sequence: CSVRTGPYEQYF. Here the CDR3 DNA reads TGCAGCGTTAGGACAGGCCCCTACGAGCAGTACTTC.